The 23 T cell receptor beta chains listed next were all sequenced from one sample in a study of type 1 and type 2 diabetes patients. Genomic DNA was the PCR template. A primer set of 30 forward and 13 reverse primers amplified the CDR3. TCRdb recomputed calls from the multiplex PCR reads with MiXCR, one row per CDR3 protein. The table lists some 250,000 distinct CDR3 sequences, around 47% of them singletons, with roughly 15% in the top ten. Material for sequencing was peripheral blood mononuclear cells (PBMCs). These TCRs come from a man between 18 and 35 years old with type 2 diabetes.

The rearrangement links TRBV19 to TRBJ2-5, with D possibly matching TRBD2 (5 bases). The CDR3 contains 13 residues. The ends were cut back, 4 bases at V and 1 base at J, with 7 bases in the middle. Germline CDR1 LNHDA, CDR2 SQIVND (reference sequence). The CDR3 region is CASSTGVQETQYF. CDR3 bases: TGTGCCAGTAGTACCGGGGTCCAAGAGACCCAGTACTTC.

This chain links TRBV6-1 with TRBJ2-7, with 9 bases matching TRBD2. The CDR3 is 14 residues long. V shed 5 bases and J 6 bases; nucleotides not matched to a gene: 8. From germline, CDR1 is MNHNS and CDR2 SASEGT. The CDR3 protein is CASSSGLAIGEQYF. CDR3 DNA: TGTGCCAGCAGTTCGGGACTAGCTATTGGCGAGCAGTACTTC.

J is TRBJ2-5 and V is TRBV12-3 or TRBV12-4, with a tentative D call TRBD1 (6 bases). The J call may be mistaken, given a closer DNA end match to TRBJ2-1. This CDR3 has 15 residues. CDR3 sequence (DNA): TGTGCCAGCAGTTTAAGTACAGGGTACTCAAATGAGCAGTTCTTC. It codes for CASSLSTGYSNEQFF.

This clonotype appeared a few times. The V call is TRBV20-1, the J call TRBJ1-2; a possible D gene is TRBD1 (5 bases). The V gene lost 5 bases and the J gene lost 5 bases, with 15 bases spanning the gap. Germline loops: CDR1 DFQATT, CDR2 SNEGSKA (reference sequence). The CDR3 extends over 13 amino acids. CDR3 residues: CSARSQDKYGYTF. The CDR3, as DNA: TGCAGTGCTCGTTCACAGGATAAGTATGGCTACACCTTC.

This clonotype was detected a few times. The chain employs TRBV2 and TRBJ2-3; D gene unclear. This CDR3 has 14 residues. Trimming pared 6 bases from V and 1 base from J, leaving 11 bases between. Germline CDR1 is SNHLY and CDR2 is FYNNEI. CDR3 coding DNA: TGTGCCAGCAGAATTCGGCAGGGCACAGATACGCAGTATTTT. Protein product: CASRIRQGTDTQYF.

The chain joins TRBV2 to TRBJ2-7; D is undetermined. V shed 7 bases and J shed 3 bases, with 4 bases lying between them. The CDR3 has 10 amino acids. Germline CDR1 and CDR2: SNHLY and FYNNEI. The DNA of the CDR3 is TGTGCCAGCAATTTCTACGAGCAGTACTTC. Residues: CASNFYEQYF.

The table lists this clonotype with a few counts. The chain joins TRBV6-6 to TRBJ1-6; 10 bases match TRBD1. Germline CDR1 MNHNY, CDR2 SVGAGI (reference sequence). V lost 6 bases to trimming and J lost 8 bases; unmatched junction nucleotides: 7. CDR3 size: 15 residues. Here the CDR3 DNA reads TGTGCCAGCAGGAAGGGGACAGGGGCTTATTCACCCCTCCACTTT. Translated, it gives CASRKGTGAYSPLHF.

V gene TRBV2 combines with J gene TRBJ2-3; perhaps TRBD2 as D (6 bases). The V and J ends lost 1 base and 10 bases respectively, with 9 bases between them. The CDR3 runs to 12 residues. Germline loops: CDR1 SNHLY, CDR2 FYNNEI. CDR3 residues: CASSEVGGAQYF. CDR3 DNA sequence: TGTGCCAGCAGTGAAGTGGGGGGTGCGCAGTATTTT.

This chain connects TRBV2 to TRBJ2-2; D is possibly TRBD1 (6 bases). V was cut by 4 bases and J by 4 bases, with 10 bases left in between. This CDR3 contains 14 residues. Germline loops: CDR1 SNHLY, CDR2 FYNNEI. The CDR3 DNA is TGTGCCAGCAGTGCTGGGACACCCACCGGGGAGCTGTTTTTT. It codes for CASSAGTPTGELFF.

Details on this clonotype: A read error may explain this, as a much larger clone is one base away. The chain couples TRBV2 to TRBJ1-1; D not certain. The CDR3 runs to 13 residues. The germline CDR1 and CDR2 sequences are SNHLY and FYNNEI. CDR3 amino acids: CASSPPVNTEASF. CDR3 nucleotides: TGTGCCAGCAGTCCTCCAGTGAACACTGAAGCTTCCTTT. Full variable domain (rest looked up from reference TRBV2 and TRBJ1-1): EPEVTQTPSHQVTQMGQEVILRCVPISNHLYFYWYRQILGQKVEFLVSFYNNEISEKSEIFDDQFSVERPDGSNFTLKIRSTKLEDSAMYFCASSPPVNTEASFGQGTRLTVV.

The genes are TRBV6-6 and TRBJ1-5, with D tentatively TRBD1 (5 bases). The V gene lost 2 bases and the J gene lost 2 bases, with 10 bases spanning the gap. The CDR3 has 15 amino acids. Germline V gene data show CDR1 as MNHNY and CDR2 as SVGAGI (reference sequence). CDR3 coding DNA: TGTGCCAGCAGTTACGCAGGAGGGGGCAATCAGCCCCAGCATTTT. This translates into CASSYAGGGNQPQHF.

The table lists this clonotype with a few counts. The genes are TRBV4-3 and TRBJ2-5; a possible D gene is TRBD2 (7 bases). The CDR3 is made up of 19 amino acids. Germline lookup yields CDR1 LGHNA and CDR2 YSLEER. Deletions cut 1 base from V and 3 bases from J, with 24 bases between. The CDR3 here is CASSQGKALTGGSEETQYF. The DNA for the CDR3 is TGCGCCAGCAGCCAAGGGAAGGCATTAACGGGGGGCAGCGAAGAGACCCAGTACTTC.

V usage is TRBV19 and J usage is TRBJ1-2; no clear D. Germline V gene sequence: CDR1 LNHDA, CDR2 SQIVND (reference sequence). Trimming shortened V by 3 bases and J by 4 bases, and 6 bases separated the two germline ends. This CDR3 comprises 12 residues. For the CDR3, the DNA is TGTGCCAGTAGTATGATGCGCTATGGCTACACCTTC. Residues: CASSMMRYGYTF.

This chain joins TRBV7-9 and TRBJ2-4; 8 positions match TRBD1. CDR3 length equals 17 residues. J gave up 3 bases and V 2 bases, and 9 bases lay outside the gene matches. Looked up from germline, CDR1 is SEHNR and CDR2 is FQNEAQ (reference sequence). The CDR3 DNA reads TGTGCCAGCAGCTTAAATTTAGACAGGGGTGGCAAAAACATTCAGTACTTC. It encodes CASSLNLDRGGKNIQYF.

This clonotype appeared a few times. This chain links TRBV2 with TRBJ2-1; TRBD2 agrees at 7 bases. V lost 7 bases to trimming and J lost 2 bases; unmatched junction nucleotides: 2. Germline V gene sequence: CDR1 SNHLY, CDR2 FYNNEI. This CDR3 is 13 amino acids long. The CDR3 coding sequence is TGTGCCAGCAAACGGGGGGCCTACAATGAGCAGTTCTTC. It codes for CASKRGAYNEQFF.

This clonotype occurred many times. The chain joins TRBV2 to TRBJ2-3; D remains unclear. The CDR3 has 14 amino acids. CDR1 and CDR2 from the germline V gene are SNHLY and FYNNEI. V was clipped by 2 bases and J by 1 base, with 7 bases between them. The CDR3 DNA follows: TGTGCCAGCAGTGAACTGGCGGGCACAGATACGCAGTATTTT. Encoded protein: CASSELAGTDTQYF.

This clonotype was recorded only once. This chain's CDR3 is CAISESSGKNSPLHF. The CDR3 DNA follows: TGTGCCATCAGTGAGTCGTCTGGGAAAAATTCACCCCTCCACTTT. The V call is TRBV19, the J call TRBJ1-6; D unclear. The CDR3 covers 15 residues. V gave up 10 bases and J gave up 7 bases, with 20 bases separating them. Germline values: CDR1 LNHDA, CDR2 SQIVND (reference sequence). The complete variable domain, with remaining parts taken from reference TRBV19 and TRBJ1-6, reads DGGITQSPKYLFRKEGQNVTLSCEQNLNHDAMYWYRQDPGQGLRLIYYSQIVNDFQKGDIAEGYSVSREKKESFPLTVTSAQKNPTAFYLCAISESSGKNSPLHFGNGTRLTVT.

This clonotype has a handful of counts. At one end the junction does not follow the germline gene, possibly because of a read error. J is TRBJ2-1 and V is TRBV2, with 9 bases identical to TRBD2. The CDR3 spans 15 residues. The germline gives CDR1 SNHLY, CDR2 FYNNEI. For the CDR3, the DNA is TGTGCTAGCACCGATAGCGGGAGTTCCTACAATGAGCAGTTCTTC. Its translation is CASTDSGSSYNEQFF. Based on the CDR3 plus reference TRBV2 and TRBJ2-1, the full variable domain is EPEVTQTPSHQVTQMGQEVILRCVPISNHLYFYWYRQILGQKVEFLVSFYNNEISEKSEIFDDQFSVERPDGSNFTLKIRSTKLEDSAMYFCASTDSGSSYNEQFFGPGTRLTVL.

The chain is built from TRBV30 and TRBJ2-1; D possibly corresponds to TRBD2 (6 bases). Germline V gives CDR1 GTSNPN, CDR2 SVGIG (reference sequence). V lost 0 bases to trimming and J lost 4 bases, with 13 bases between them. The CDR3 sequence is 15 residues long. The CDR3 nucleotides read TGTGCCTGGAGTGTGGCGGGATTTGCGTACAATGAGCAGTTCTTC. Its translation is CAWSVAGFAYNEQFF.

The gene calls are TRBV20-1 and TRBJ1-4; D might be TRBD1 (5 bases). Looked up from germline, CDR1 is DFQATT and CDR2 is SNEGSKA (reference sequence). Trimming left V 0 bases short and J 2 bases short, with 7 bases between. The CDR3 spans 14 residues. The CDR3 is CSAREGRTNEKLFF. The DNA of the CDR3 is TGCAGTGCTAGAGAGGGACGCACTAATGAAAAACTGTTTTTT.

The chain couples TRBV5-1 to TRBJ1-6; a possible D gene is TRBD1 (6 bases). Trimming took 4 bases from V and 8 from J, leaving 13 bases between them. CDR1 is SGHRS, CDR2 YFSETQ, per germline. The CDR3 runs to 14 residues. CDR3 region: CASSQGQKYSPLHF. CDR3 nucleotides: TGCGCCAGCAGCCAAGGACAGAAGTATTCACCCCTCCACTTT.

This clonotype was detected only once. The CDR3 DNA sequence: TGCAGTGCTAGAGATAGAGGGGCCTACGAGCAGTACTTC. Amino acids: CSARDRGAYEQYF. J is TRBJ2-7 and V is TRBV20-1; either TRBD1 or TRBD2 may fit D (5 bases each). The CDR3 totals 13 residues. Germline lookup yields CDR1 DFQATT and CDR2 SNEGSKA (reference sequence). Trimming took 0 bases from V and 2 from J, leaving 8 bases between them.

The V and J genes are TRBV5-1 and TRBJ1-1, with D tentatively TRBD1 (6 bases). Germline CDR1 reads SGHRS; CDR2 reads YFSETQ. V shed 3 bases and J shed 5 bases, with 11 bases lying between them. CDR3 size: 13 residues. CDR3 sequence reads: CASSSAGETEAFF. The CDR3 nucleotides read TGCGCCAGCAGCTCTGCAGGGGAAACTGAAGCTTTCTTT.